Given below is one TCR beta chain in context. The antigen is unknown. This sample was included in a study of cytomegalovirus exposure and HLA in healthy donors. At the level of the study: Genotyping of more than 300 donors showed that over 80% belonged to the Caucasian-associated ancestry cluster.

Per germline, CDR1 SGDLS and CDR2 YYNGEE. V lost 0 bases, J lost 5 bases, and 8 bases stayed unmatched. This CDR3 has 16 residues. With 60 Vbeta and 13 Jbeta primers, the PCR was carried out. Libraries were prepared by immunoSEQ multiplex PCR; TCRdb keeps only in-frame clonotypes and omits some of them. Of about 60,000 clones listed, roughly 70% are singletons. The study's findings and limits: A missense DCLRE1C variant was associated with V- and J-gene trimming of TCR beta chains in a later analysis, and an independent cohort replicated the association.

This clonotype originated in a man aged 50-59 years in good health and CMV-seronegative. V usage is TRBV9 and J usage is TRBJ2-5, with 9 bases matching TRBD2. Sequenced input: PBMCs. The CDR3 DNA reads as TGTGCCAGCAGCGTAGGGGGCGGGGGGGCCAGGGAGACCCAGTACTTC. Its translation is CASSVGGGGARETQYF.